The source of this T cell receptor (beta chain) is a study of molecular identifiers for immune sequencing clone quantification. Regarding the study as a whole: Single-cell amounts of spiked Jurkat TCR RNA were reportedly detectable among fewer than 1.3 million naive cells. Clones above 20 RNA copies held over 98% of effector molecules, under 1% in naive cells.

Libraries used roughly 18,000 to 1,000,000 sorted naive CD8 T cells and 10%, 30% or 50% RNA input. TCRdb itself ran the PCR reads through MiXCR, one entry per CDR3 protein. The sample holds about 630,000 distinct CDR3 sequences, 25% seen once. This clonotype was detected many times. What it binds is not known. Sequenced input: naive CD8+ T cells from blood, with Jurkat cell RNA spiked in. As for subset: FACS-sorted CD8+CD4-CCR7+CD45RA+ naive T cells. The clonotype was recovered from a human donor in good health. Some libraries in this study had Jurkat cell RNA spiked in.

CDR3 nucleotides: TGTGCCAGCAGCGAATCCGGAAGACAGGGCCGGGACGAGCAGTACTTC. It codes for CASSESGRQGRDEQYF. This chain connects TRBV9 to TRBJ2-7, with 7 positions matching TRBD1. Germline CDR1 SGDLS, CDR2 YYNGEE. With V trimmed by 3 bases and J by 5 bases, 14 bases remained unmatched. The CDR3 spans 16 residues.